This entry lists 7 T cell receptor beta chains sequenced from one sample in a study of CD8 T cells in ankylosing spondylitis. MiXCR, applied by TCRdb to the 5' RACE reads, yields one record per CDR3 protein. The sample lists nearly 350,000 distinct CDR3 sequences; roughly 14% were seen once. The sequenced material came from blood, either unsorted or a sorted T cell fraction (not recorded which). Receptors were obtained from a male donor with ankylosing spondylitis or in good health (not recorded which).

This chain's CDR3 is CASRKRGYEQYF. CDR3 bases: TGTGCCAGCAGGAAGAGGGGGTACGAGCAGTACTTC. The gene calls are TRBV12-3 or TRBV12-4 and TRBJ2-7; perhaps TRBD1 as D (6 bases). Deletions cut 6 bases from V and 4 bases from J, with 10 bases between. The CDR3 has 12 residues.

In its sample, this clonotype was seen a few times. V usage is TRBV5-1 and J usage is TRBJ2-7; 7 bases align to TRBD1. This CDR3 region has 14 residues. From germline, CDR1 is SGHRS and CDR2 YFSETQ. Trimming removed 0 bases from V and 1 base from J; junction bases left unmatched: 1. CDR3 nucleotide sequence: TGCGCCAGCAGCTTGGCGGGACAGTCCTACGAGCAGTACTTC. Translating it yields CASSLAGQSYEQYF.

This clonotype has only a few counts. V gene TRBV27 combines with J gene TRBJ2-2, with 9 bases aligning to TRBD1. The CDR3 spans 15 residues. CDR1 and CDR2 (germline): MNHEY, SMNVEV (reference sequence). V lost 5 bases to trimming and J lost 5 bases; unmatched junction nucleotides: 6. CDR3 residues: CASSPWTGATGELFF. The CDR3 nucleotides read TGTGCCAGCAGTCCTTGGACAGGGGCAACCGGGGAGCTGTTTTTT.

This clonotype was counted only a few times. This chain uses TRBV9 with TRBJ2-7; weak D call: TRBD2 (6 bases). Trimming removed 0 bases from V and 6 bases from J, with 16 bases in between. Germline CDR1 is SGDLS and CDR2 is YYNGEE. CDR3 length: 15 amino acids. CDR3 bases: TGTGCCAGCAGCGTAGGACTAGATCCCTTTCGCGAGCAGTACTTC. Translating it yields CASSVGLDPFREQYF.

In its sample, this clonotype was seen a few times. V and J are TRBV6-1 and TRBJ1-1; the D gene is possibly TRBD1 (6 bases). Trimming cost V 7 bases and J 1 base, with 13 bases left between them. Germline CDR1 is MNHNS and CDR2 is SASEGT. This CDR3 has 14 amino acids. The CDR3 nucleotides are TGTGCCAGCATGCGGGGGGCCAGGAACACTGAAGCTTTCTTT. This translates into CASMRGARNTEAFF.

This clonotype was counted only a few times. The chain carries TRBV12-3 or TRBV12-4 and TRBJ2-1; D may be TRBD1 (5 bases). The V end was cut by 3 bases, the J end by 4 bases, with 13 bases between. The CDR3 runs 15 residues. CDR3 nucleotides: TGTGCCAGCAGTTTCACGCAAGGACATTACAATGAGCAGTTCTTC. Encoded protein: CASSFTQGHYNEQFF.

This chain links TRBV7-9 with TRBJ1-3, with D unresolved. This CDR3 is 14 amino acids long. The ends were cut back, 0 bases at V and 3 bases at J, with 6 bases in the middle. Germline lookup yields CDR1 SEHNR and CDR2 FQNEAQ (reference sequence). CDR3 in amino acids: CASSLAPGGNTIYF. As DNA, the CDR3 is TGTGCCAGCAGCTTAGCGCCGGGTGGAAACACCATATATTTT.